The rows below give T cell receptor beta chains drawn from one sample of a study of naive and memory T cell subsets. TCRdb re-analysed the UMI-ligation and nested PCR reads in MiXCR, keeping a single row per CDR3 protein. The table has tens of thousands of distinct CDR3 sequences, 13% seen once. The material sequenced was effector memory CD4+ T cells from blood. These TCRs come from a human donor in good health. Both conserved end residues are part of each CDR3. A D gene is named only where the DNA matches it firmly. Not every row has a clone size; where given, it reads once, few, many or a size class.

-	TRBV7-8	TRBJ1-1	many	CASSLNTEAFF	TGTGCCAGCAGCTTAAACACTGAAGCTTTCTTT
TRBD2	TRBV6-5	TRBJ2-1	-	CASSYLPSGSYEQFF	TGTGCCAGCAGTTACTTGCCTAGCGGGAGCTATGAGCAGTTCTTC
-	TRBV30	TRBJ2-3	-	CAWSWGDTQYF	TGTGCCTGGAGTTGGGGAGATACGCAGTATTTT
-	TRBV30	TRBJ2-1	few	CAWSVGSRGDNEQFF	TGTGCCTGGAGTGTAGGGAGCAGGGGGGACAATGAGCAGTTCTTC
TRBD2	TRBV30	TRBJ2-1	many	CAWSVGLAGLSNEQFF	TGTGCCTGGAGTGTCGGGCTAGCGGGACTCTCCAATGAGCAGTTCTTC
TRBD2	TRBV7-2	TRBJ2-3	many	CASSLLGLAGDTQYF	TGTGCCAGCAGCTTACTGGGACTAGCGGGAGATACGCAGTATTTT
TRBD2	TRBV27	TRBJ2-4	-	CASRDPGGLAKNIQYF	TGTGCCAGCAGAGACCCGGGGGGGCTCGCCAAAAACATTCAGTACTTC
-	TRBV27	TRBJ1-3	-	CASSRSMSGNTIYF	TGTGCCAGCAGCCGATCCATGAGTGGGAACACCATATATTTT
TRBD1	TRBV10-1	TRBJ2-1	few	CASSSGQGTNEQFF	TGCGCCAGCAGCTCGGGACAGGGAACGAATGAGCAGTTCTTC
-	TRBV20-1	TRBJ1-5	many	CSARDHEGGQPQHF	TGCAGTGCTAGAGATCACGAGGGGGGTCAGCCCCAGCATTTT
-	TRBV30	TRBJ2-7	few	CAWSATAEQYF	TGTGCCTGGAGTGCGACAGCCGAGCAGTACTTC
-	TRBV23-1	TRBJ2-1	many	CASLPNGTRVENEQFF	TGCGCCAGCCTCCCCAATGGGACGCGGGTAGAGAATGAGCAGTTCTTC
TRBD2	TRBV6-2/TRBV6-3	TRBJ2-1	-	CASRPGLAGGNEQFF	TGTGCCAGCAGACCGGGACTAGCGGGAGGTAATGAGCAGTTCTTC
TRBD2	TRBV20-1	TRBJ2-7	few	CSARTGTSGRGPYEQYF	TGCAGTGCGAGAACCGGGACTAGCGGGAGGGGACCCTACGAGCAGTACTTC
TRBD2	TRBV6-5	TRBJ2-1	few	CASSAGGPVNEQFF	TGTGCCAGCAGTGCGGGAGGACCGGTAAATGAGCAGTTCTTC
TRBD2	TRBV20-1	TRBJ2-2	-	CSVKSGGNTGELFF	TGCAGTGTCAAAAGCGGGGGGAACACCGGGGAGCTGTTTTTT
TRBD2	TRBV20-1	TRBJ2-1	many	CSARHTSGRANEQFF	TGCAGTGCTAGACATACTAGCGGGAGGGCCAATGAGCAGTTCTTC
-	TRBV5-1	TRBJ2-1	many	CASSLRQISYNEQFF	TGCGCCAGCAGCCTGCGACAGATCTCCTACAATGAGCAGTTCTTC
-	TRBV20-1	TRBJ2-4	-	CSARERDGSGNIQYF	TGCAGTGCTAGAGAACGGGACGGTTCCGGCAACATTCAGTACTTC
-	TRBV18	TRBJ1-5	-	CASSLQDTNQPQHF	TGTGCCAGCTCACTTCAGGACACCAATCAGCCCCAGCATTTT
-	TRBV29-1	TRBJ2-7	few	CSVVWIQTTYEQYF	TGCAGCGTTGTGTGGATACAAACAACCTACGAGCAGTACTTC
-	TRBV20-1	TRBJ2-7	few	CSARDGSGLNEQYF	TGCAGTGCTAGAGACGGGAGTGGGCTAAACGAGCAGTACTTC